This TCR beta chain comes out of a study of blood T cell repertoires in COVID-19. Study-wide background: The United States, Italy and Spain supplied acute and convalescent COVID-19 samples. T cells, B-cell-depleted T cells, or PBMCs provided the cDNA or gDNA that served as material.

Per the study methods: The authors estimated nucleated cell counts from reference gene primer amplification. The method was immunoSEQ multiplex PCR; TCRdb's version includes in-frame clones alone and lacks a portion of them. The V and J calls and clone size are taken from that table; D and trimming were inferred from the DNA. This table holds a few hundred thousand clones, roughly nine tenths found once. Allocation to cohorts depended on clinical history reported by the participants. J gave up 2 bases and V 0 bases, and 13 bases lay outside the gene matches. Germline V gene data show CDR1 as GTSNPN and CDR2 as SVGIG (reference sequence). The CDR3 runs 18 residues.

The V gene is TRBV30, the J gene TRBJ2-4; 7 bases align to TRBD1. The source of this sequence is a human donor in a cohort exposed to, infected with or recovered from COVID-19 (not recorded which). The donor label of this sample is uncertain. The source material was PBMCs or T cells enriched from blood (not recorded which). CDR3 DNA: TGTGCCTGGAGTGTCAAGGGGGCCGGGACGGTCCCCAAAAACATTCAGTACTTC. This gives the protein CAWSVKGAGTVPKNIQYF.